This passage covers 25 T cell receptor beta chains from one sample sequenced in a study of cytomegalovirus exposure and HLA in healthy donors (dated by TCRdb to about 2017). The library came from the immunoSEQ multiplex PCR assay. For the multiplex PCR, a mixture combining 60 forward primers for TCR Vbeta segments and 13 reverse primers for TCR Jbeta segments was used. The table was pulled from immuneACCESS by TCRdb, which kept in-frame rearrangements only. Such tables lose some clones; where checked, under half of the loss comes from unresolved V genes, and the rest has no known cause. Here the sample has approximately 150,000 clones; more than 60% occur a single time. The ten largest clones represent more than 3.5% of the sample. The sample was PBMCs. The receptor set was obtained from a man in his forties in good health and CMV-seronegative.

As DNA, the CDR3 is TGCGCCAGCAGCCAGGACAGTTCCTATGGCTACACCTTC. Translating it yields CASSQDSSYGYTF. V gene TRBV5-1 combines with J gene TRBJ1-2; the D gene is possibly TRBD1 (6 bases). V lost 4 bases, J lost 4 bases, and 11 bases lay in between. CDR1 is SGHRS, CDR2 YFSETQ, per germline. The CDR3 is 13 amino acids.

The chain is built from TRBV5-6 and TRBJ2-3, with a tentative D call TRBD1 (6 bases). Germline-derived CDR1 and CDR2 are SGHDT and YYEEEE. Trimming stripped 1 base from V and 2 bases from J, with 14 bases between. CDR3 length: 16 amino acids. The CDR3 loop reads CASSLFLGALTDTQYF. CDR3 nucleotides: TGTGCCAGCAGCTTGTTTTTGGGGGCCCTCACAGATACGCAGTATTTT.

The chain is built from TRBV2 and TRBJ1-1, with a possible D match to TRBD1 (6 bases). CDR3 size: 14 residues. Trimming left V 6 bases short and J 0 bases short, with 11 bases between. CDR1 SNHLY and CDR2 FYNNEI come from the germline V gene. The CDR3 loop is CASSYRVLNTEAFF. As DNA, the CDR3 is TGTGCCAGCAGCTACAGGGTTCTGAACACTGAAGCTTTCTTT.

The chain carries TRBV2 and TRBJ1-2; 7 bases align to TRBD1. The germline V gene encodes CDR1 SNHLY and CDR2 FYNNEI. V was clipped by 7 bases and J by 6 bases; unmatched bases: 5. This CDR3 has 12 amino acids. CDR3 loop: CASKYRGNGYTF. DNA of the CDR3: TGTGCCAGCAAGTACAGGGGTAATGGCTACACCTTC.

Only one count was recorded for this clone. J is TRBJ1-5 and V is TRBV19, with TRBD1 matching over 9 bases. The CDR3 spans 14 residues. Trimming removed 6 bases from V and 2 bases from J; junction bases left unmatched: 2. CDR1 and CDR2 (germline): LNHDA, SQIVND (reference sequence). The CDR3: CASRGQGGNQPQHF. The CDR3 DNA sequence: TGTGCCAGTAGGGGACAGGGCGGCAATCAGCCCCAGCATTTT.

The rearrangement links TRBV27 to TRBJ2-2, with D perhaps matching TRBD2 (5 bases). The V and J ends lost 3 bases and 6 bases respectively, with 14 bases between them. The CDR3 covers 15 residues. Per the germline V gene, CDR1 is MNHEY and CDR2 is SMNVEV (reference sequence). For the CDR3, the DNA is TGTGCCAGCAGTTTGGGCCTACGGGGAGCCGGGGAGCTGTTTTTT. This translates into CASSLGLRGAGELFF.

The chain is built from TRBV19 and TRBJ2-6, with 9 bases aligning to TRBD1. Germline V lookup: CDR1 LNHDA, CDR2 SQIVND (reference sequence). V shed 5 bases and J 0 bases; nucleotides not matched to a gene: 5. The CDR3 has 17 residues. CDR3 sequence reads: CASSFGTGSSGANVLTF. CDR3 nucleotide sequence: TGTGCCAGTAGTTTCGGGACAGGGAGCTCTGGGGCCAACGTCCTGACTTTC.

The chain is built from TRBV6-6 and TRBJ1-1; D perhaps matches TRBD1 (5 bases). The CDR3 runs 13 residues. Germline V gene sequence: CDR1 MNHNY, CDR2 SVGAGI (reference sequence). V gave up 7 bases and J gave up 4 bases, with 13 bases separating them. CDR3 nucleotide sequence: TGTGCCAGCATAGGGGATACTATCACTGAAGCTTTCTTT. It specifies CASIGDTITEAFF.

The chain uses TRBV5-4 and TRBJ2-1; 8 bases are shared with TRBD2. CDR3 length: 13 amino acids. The germline gives CDR1 SGHNT, CDR2 YYREEE (reference sequence). With V trimmed by 0 bases and J by 10 bases, 3 bases remained unmatched. The CDR3: CASSLASGGEQFF. CDR3 DNA sequence: TGTGCCAGCAGCTTGGCCTCGGGGGGGGAGCAGTTCTTC. Based on the CDR3 plus reference TRBV5-4 and TRBJ2-1, the full variable domain is ETGVTQSPTHLIKTRGQQVTLRCSSQSGHNTVSWYQQALGQGPQFIFQYYREEENGRGNFPPRFSGLQFPNYSSELNVNALELDDSALYLCASSLASGGEQFFGPGTRLTVL.

The V call is TRBV10-3, the J call TRBJ1-6; the D is unclear. The length of the CDR3 is 18 residues. Per germline, CDR1 ENHRY and CDR2 SYGVKD. V was trimmed by 0 bases and J by 2 bases, leaving 14 bases between them. The CDR3 nucleotides are TGTGCCATCAGTGAGTCCAAGGAGCAGAATCCCTATAATTCACCCCTCCACTTT. This codes for CAISESKEQNPYNSPLHF.

The rearrangement joins TRBV9 to TRBJ2-6, with TRBD1 identical over 9 bases. CDR1 and CDR2 from the germline V gene are SGDLS and YYNGEE. The V gene end was trimmed by 3 bases and the J gene end by 1 base; junction bases not matched to a gene: 14. The CDR3 loop spans 20 amino acids. The CDR3 protein is CASSANRGREVISGANVLTF. The CDR3 nucleotides read TGTGCCAGCAGCGCTAACAGGGGGCGCGAAGTAATATCTGGGGCCAACGTCCTGACTTTC.

The gene calls are TRBV5-6 and TRBJ2-1; D not certain. The CDR3 is made up of 15 amino acids. The ends were cut back, 3 bases at V and 3 bases at J, with 13 bases in the middle. Germline CDR1 and CDR2: SGHDT and YYEEEE. This CDR3 is CASSSELINYNEQFF. For the CDR3, the DNA is TGTGCCAGCAGCTCTGAACTGATTAACTACAATGAGCAGTTCTTC.

The chain joins TRBV5-1 to TRBJ1-1; D is undetermined. Germline CDR1 reads SGHRS; CDR2 reads YFSETQ. Trimming removed 2 bases from V and 0 bases from J, with 8 bases in between. The CDR3 length is 14 residues. CDR3 coding DNA: TGCGCCAGCAGCTTTGCAGACATGAACACTGAAGCTTTCTTT. This gives the protein CASSFADMNTEAFF.

This chain joins TRBV9 and TRBJ2-7; 9 bases are shared with TRBD1. There are 14 residues in the CDR3. CDR1 and CDR2 (germline): SGDLS, YYNGEE. The V and J ends lost 4 bases and 4 bases, in that order; junction bases with no gene match: 6. The CDR3 spells CASSHGTGFYEQYF. The CDR3 bases are TGTGCCAGCAGCCACGGGACAGGGTTTTACGAGCAGTACTTC.

The chain couples TRBV4-2 to TRBJ2-1; maybe TRBD2 (7 bases). The germline CDR1 and CDR2 sequences are LGHNA and YNFKEQ. Trimming pared 3 bases from V and 5 bases from J, leaving 14 bases between. CDR3 size: 15 residues. CDR3 bases: TGTGCCAGCAGCCAGGGGGGGCCTATCGACAATGAGCAGTTCTTC. Amino acids: CASSQGGPIDNEQFF.

This clone was counted a few times. This sequence joins TRBV18 and TRBJ1-3, with D possibly being TRBD1 (5 bases). Looked up from germline, CDR1 is KGHSH and CDR2 is LQKENI. The ends were cut back, 2 bases at V and 0 bases at J, with 11 bases in the middle. The CDR3 sequence is 16 residues long. The CDR3 region is CASSPGTPNSGNTIYF. The DNA for the CDR3 is TGTGCCAGCTCACCAGGGACTCCGAACTCTGGAAACACCATATATTTT. The full variable domain, rest sourced from reference TRBV18 and TRBJ1-3, is NAGVMQNPRHLVRRRGQEARLRCSPMKGHSHVYWYRQLPEEGLKFMVYLQKENIIDESGMPKERFSAEFPKEGPSILRIQQVVRGDSAAYFCASSPGTPNSGNTIYFGEGSWLTVV.

This clone came up a few times. The rearrangement links TRBV6-5 to TRBJ1-4; TRBD1 might be the D (5 bases). Deletions cut 7 bases from V and 4 bases from J, with 13 bases between. CDR3 size: 14 residues. The germline CDR1 and CDR2 sequences are MNHEY and SVGAGI. This CDR3 is CASTLDSRNEKLFF. In DNA, the CDR3 is TGTGCCAGCACTCTAGACAGTCGTAATGAAAAACTGTTTTTT.

This sequence joins TRBV6-1 and TRBJ2-2; TRBD2 matches 15 bases. Per germline, CDR1 MNHNS and CDR2 SASEGT. The CDR3 has 18 residues. The V gene end was trimmed by 1 base and the J gene end by 4 bases; junction bases not matched to a gene: 4. The CDR3 loop is CASSEGTSGGAGTGELFF. CDR3 sequence (DNA): TGTGCCAGCAGTGAAGGGACTAGCGGGGGGGCGGGCACCGGGGAGCTGTTTTTT.

On this clone: The identical CDR3 is also encoded by other nucleotide sequences in the sample. The genes are TRBV7-2 and TRBJ1-2; D gene ambiguous. Looked up from germline, CDR1 is SGHTA and CDR2 is FQGNSA. Trimming removed 1 base from V and 0 bases from J, with 6 bases in between. CDR3 length equals 14 residues. In DNA, the CDR3 is TGTGCCAGCAGCTTAGACCGGGCTAACTATGGCTACACCTTC. Its translation is CASSLDRANYGYTF.

This chain uses TRBV5-4 with TRBJ2-2, with a possible D match to TRBD2 (5 bases). Per the germline V gene, CDR1 is SGHNT and CDR2 is YYREEE (reference sequence). The ends were cut back, 0 bases at V and 5 bases at J, with 11 bases in the middle. The CDR3 totals 15 residues. The CDR3 bases are TGTGCCAGCAGCTTGGTTGAGGGTTGGACCGGGGAGCTGTTTTTT. Amino acids: CASSLVEGWTGELFF.

The chain couples TRBV19 to TRBJ2-1, with D tentatively TRBD1 (5 bases). Per germline, CDR1 LNHDA and CDR2 SQIVND (reference sequence). With 6 bases removed from V and 9 bases from J, the gap between germline ends came to 12 bases. CDR3 size: 12 residues. The DNA for the CDR3 is TGTGCCAGTAGCCAGGGCCGAAGTGAGCAGTTCTTC. Amino acids: CASSQGRSEQFF.

This chain joins TRBV5-6 and TRBJ2-1; D possibly corresponds to TRBD1 (6 bases). From germline, CDR1 is SGHDT and CDR2 YYEEEE. The CDR3 is 14 amino acids. Trimming took off 0 bases at V and 4 bases at J, with 8 bases between the two ends. CDR3 sequence (DNA): TGTGCCAGCAGCTTGGGGACAGAATACAATGAGCAGTTCTTC. This sequence encodes CASSLGTEYNEQFF.

The chain recombines TRBV19 with TRBJ2-1; weak D call: TRBD1 (5 bases). The CDR3 is made up of 13 amino acids. Germline V gene lookup returns CDR1 LNHDA and CDR2 SQIVND (reference sequence). V gave up 5 bases and J gave up 4 bases, with 9 bases separating them. The CDR3 region has the DNA TGTGCCAGTAGTCACAGGCTTTACAATGAGCAGTTCTTC. Translation: CASSHRLYNEQFF.

This clone was counted at least ten times. CDR3 amino acids: CAWRGASGRNNEQFF. The CDR3 nucleotides are TGTGCCTGGAGAGGGGCTAGCGGGAGGAACAATGAGCAGTTCTTC. The V call is TRBV30, the J call TRBJ2-1; 11 nucleotides match TRBD2. Germline CDR1 and CDR2: GTSNPN and SVGIG (reference sequence). The CDR3 sequence is 15 residues long. The trim removed 3 bases at V and 5 bases at J, leaving 6 bases unmatched.

The rearrangement joins TRBV7-2 to TRBJ2-4, with D hard to call. The V gene's germline CDR1 is SGHTA and CDR2 FQGNSA. Trimming removed 5 bases at V and 2 bases at J, with 10 bases between. The CDR3 totals 14 residues. The CDR3 spells CASSTQESKNIQYF. Here the CDR3 DNA reads TGTGCCAGCAGCACTCAGGAATCCAAAAACATTCAGTACTTC.